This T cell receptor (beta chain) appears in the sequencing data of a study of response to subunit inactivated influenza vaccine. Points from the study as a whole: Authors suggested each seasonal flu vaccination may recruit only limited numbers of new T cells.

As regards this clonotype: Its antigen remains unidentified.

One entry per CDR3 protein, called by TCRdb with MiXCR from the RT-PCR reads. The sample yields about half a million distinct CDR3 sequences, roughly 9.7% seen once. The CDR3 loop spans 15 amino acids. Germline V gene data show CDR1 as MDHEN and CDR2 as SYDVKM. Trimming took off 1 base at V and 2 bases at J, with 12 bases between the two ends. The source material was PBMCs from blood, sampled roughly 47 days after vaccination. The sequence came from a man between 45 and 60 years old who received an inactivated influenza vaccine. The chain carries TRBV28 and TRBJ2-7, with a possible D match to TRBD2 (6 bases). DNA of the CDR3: TGTGCCAGCAGTTTATCTCGGGGGAAGCCCTACGAGCAGTACTTC. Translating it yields CASSLSRGKPYEQYF. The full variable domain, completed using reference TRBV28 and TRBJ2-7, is DVKVTQSSRYLVKRTGEKVFLECVQDMDHENMFWYRQDPGLGLRLIYFSYDVKMKEKGDIPEGYSVSREKKERFSLILESASTNQTSMYLCASSLSRGKPYEQYFGPGTRLTVT.